These 21 T cell receptor beta chains came from one sample sequenced in a study of T-cell memory formation after mild COVID-19. Via MiXCR, TCRdb re-called the 5' RACE reads, giving one row per CDR3 protein. Of approximately 180,000 distinct CDR3 sequences in the sample, 16% were seen once. Material: PBMCs or a T cell subset sorted from them (not recorded which). These receptor sequences come from an adult woman who had mild COVID-19 (a few samples of this study predate the infection). Cell type and time point are not known.

This clonotype was counted a few times. This chain connects TRBV6-2 or TRBV6-3 to TRBJ2-1; TRBD1 aligns across 10 bases. J gave up 7 bases and V 6 bases, and 6 bases lay outside the gene matches. Germline-derived CDR1 and CDR2 are MNHEY and SVGEGT. CDR3 length: 14 amino acids. The CDR3 reads CASSPWTGGNEQFF. DNA of the CDR3: TGTGCCAGCAGCCCGTGGACAGGGGGGAATGAGCAGTTCTTC.

This clonotype has only a few counts. In nucleotides, the CDR3 is TGTGCCAGCAGTTTAACCCGGGACGGGGAGCTGTTTTTT. Its translation: CASSLTRDGELFF. The rearrangement joins TRBV12-3 or TRBV12-4 to TRBJ2-2; the D gene is possibly TRBD2 (5 bases). The CDR3 is made up of 13 amino acids. V lost 2 bases and J 7 bases, leaving 8 bases between the germline ends.

This clonotype has a handful of counts. The chain employs TRBV12-3 or TRBV12-4 and TRBJ2-5; D might be TRBD2 (5 bases). Trimming cost V 6 bases and J 9 bases, with 17 bases left between them. The CDR3 is made up of 13 amino acids. This CDR3 is CASRDSVLGSQYF. Here the CDR3 DNA reads TGTGCCAGCAGAGATAGCGTTCTAGGGTCCCAGTACTTC.

The chain joins TRBV5-1 to TRBJ1-4; no reliable D call. Germline values: CDR1 SGHRS, CDR2 YFSETQ. The CDR3 loop spans 14 amino acids. The V end was cut by 4 bases, the J end by 4 bases, with 11 bases between. The CDR3 region is CASSLGSSNEKLFF. As DNA, the CDR3 is TGCGCCAGCAGCCTCGGCAGTAGTAATGAAAAACTGTTTTTT.

The chain has TRBV6-6 and TRBJ1-5, with TRBD1 matching over 7 bases. The CDR3 is 14 amino acids. Germline-derived CDR1 and CDR2 are MNHNY and SVGAGI (reference sequence). J was trimmed by 7 bases and V by 5 bases; bases with no gene match: 8. The CDR3 spells CASSPQGRDQPQHF. The CDR3 DNA reads as TGTGCCAGCAGTCCACAGGGGCGGGACCAGCCCCAGCATTTT.

This clonotype appeared a few times. The V gene is TRBV7-9, the J gene TRBJ2-5, with a tentative D call TRBD2 (5 bases). CDR1 and CDR2 from the germline V gene are SEHNR and FQNEAQ (reference sequence). The CDR3 is 15 residues long. Trimming left V 4 bases short and J 2 bases short, with 14 bases between. The CDR3 DNA sequence: TGTGCCAGCAGCTCCCGAGGGAGTAAGCAAGAGACCCAGTACTTC. It translates to CASSSRGSKQETQYF.

The rearrangement uses TRBV7-9 and TRBJ1-4; possibly TRBD1 for D (6 bases). The CDR3 is made up of 16 amino acids. Germline V gene lookup returns CDR1 SEHNR and CDR2 FQNEAQ (reference sequence). The V and J ends lost 3 bases and 2 bases respectively, with 13 bases between them. Here the CDR3 reads CASSLGSGGTNEKLFF. The CDR3 nucleotides are TGTGCCAGCAGCTTGGGATCGGGGGGCACTAATGAAAAACTGTTTTTT.

The chain uses TRBV15 and TRBJ1-2; no clear D gene. The CDR3 is made up of 15 amino acids. The V end lost 0 bases, the J end lost 5 bases, and 13 bases lay between the germline ends. Germline CDR1 and CDR2: LNHNV and YYDKDF (reference sequence). The CDR3 sequence: CATSRDRQNVYGYTF. In DNA form, the CDR3 reads TGTGCCACCAGCAGAGATCGGCAGAATGTGTATGGCTACACCTTC.

The chain couples TRBV4-2 to TRBJ1-4, with TRBD1 identical over 7 bases. The V gene end was trimmed by 3 bases and the J gene end by 4 bases; junction bases not matched to a gene: 8. The germline V gene has CDR1 LGHNA and CDR2 YNFKEQ. CDR3 length: 16 amino acids. In DNA, the CDR3 is TGTGCCAGCAGCCACCCCTTGGGACAGAATAATGAAAAACTGTTTTTT. As protein: CASSHPLGQNNEKLFF.

Worth noting for this clonotype: The junction and the germline gene differ at one end; a read error may be behind it. The chain couples TRBV12-3 or TRBV12-4 to TRBJ1-2; D gene unclear. The CDR3 is made up of 12 amino acids. In nucleotides, the CDR3 is TGTGCCATCAGTAGGACTAACTATGTCTACACCTTC. Protein: CAISRTNYVYTF.

The table lists this clonotype with many counts. V is TRBV5-6 and J is TRBJ1-2, with D possibly matching TRBD1 (5 bases). V lost 0 bases, J lost 8 bases, and 17 bases lay in between. Germline V gene lookup returns CDR1 SGHDT and CDR2 YYEEEE. The CDR3 length is 15 residues. As DNA, the CDR3 is TGTGCCAGCAGCTTGGATCCAGGGATGGTCGGGGGCTACACCTTC. Encoded protein: CASSLDPGMVGGYTF.

The V gene is TRBV7-6, the J gene TRBJ1-3, with D hard to call. There are 13 residues in the CDR3. V lost 2 bases to trimming and J lost 3 bases, with 5 bases between them. The germline V gene encodes CDR1 SGHVS and CDR2 FNYEAQ. CDR3 sequence reads: CASSLYDGNTIYF. CDR3 bases: TGTGCCAGCAGCTTATACGATGGAAACACCATATATTTT.

Many counts were recorded for this clonotype. The J gene is TRBJ2-1, the V gene TRBV6-2 or TRBV6-3; tentative D call: TRBD1 (6 bases). Trimming removed 5 bases from V and 7 bases from J, with 15 bases in between. The CDR3 is made up of 14 amino acids. Germline lookup yields CDR1 MNHEY and CDR2 SVGEGT. CDR3 sequence: CASSAGELLNEQFF. The CDR3 region has the DNA TGTGCCAGCAGTGCAGGGGAACTTCTTAATGAGCAGTTCTTC.

This clonotype was detected only a few times. CDR3 loop: CAWSQLGFNEKLFF. CDR3 DNA: TGTGCCTGGAGTCAGTTGGGGTTTAATGAAAAACTGTTTTTT. This rearrangement joins TRBV30 to TRBJ1-4; no firm D call. Germline V gene sequence: CDR1 GTSNPN, CDR2 SVGIG (reference sequence). V lost 2 bases and J lost 4, with 11 bases in between. This CDR3 region has 14 residues.

This clonotype occurred a few times. V usage is TRBV5-6 and J usage is TRBJ2-1; 12 nucleotides line up with TRBD2. The CDR3 totals 18 residues. Germline assignment: CDR1 SGHDT and CDR2 YYEEEE. J was trimmed by 0 bases and V by 6 bases; bases with no gene match: 10. For the CDR3, the DNA is TGTGCCAGCATCCCGACTAGCGGGAGTTCTGGCTCCTACAATGAGCAGTTCTTC. Translated: CASIPTSGSSGSYNEQFF.

J is TRBJ2-1 and V is TRBV5-6; unclear D gene. Between the trimmed V and J ends, which lost 0 bases and 9 bases, there was a span of 10 bases. This CDR3 comprises 13 residues. Per germline, CDR1 SGHDT and CDR2 YYEEEE. The CDR3 nucleotides are TGTGCCAGCAGCTTGGCCGGTCCTAGTGAGCAGTTCTTC. It encodes CASSLAGPSEQFF.

The rearrangement links TRBV3-1 to TRBJ2-4; D possibly uses TRBD1 or TRBD2 (6 bases each). The CDR3 is 17 residues long. In germline, CDR1 is LGHDT, CDR2 YNNKEL (reference sequence). V was clipped by 3 bases and J by 7 bases, with 22 bases between them. This chain's CDR3 is CASSQPGAPRGRNIQYF. The CDR3 region has the DNA TGTGCCAGCAGCCAGCCGGGAGCCCCTCGGGGGCGGAACATTCAGTACTTC. Full variable domain (missing parts from reference TRBV3-1 and TRBJ2-4): DTAVSQTPKYLVTQMGNDKSIKCEQNLGHDTMYWYKQDSKKFLKIMFSYNNKELIINETVPNRFSPKSPDKAHLNLHINSLELGDSAVYFCASSQPGAPRGRNIQYFGAGTRLSVL.

This clonotype was counted a few times. This chain joins TRBV6-4 and TRBJ2-7; 8 bases are a match to TRBD1. Losses at the gene ends were 5 bases for V and 3 bases for J; bases not matched to a gene: 3. Germline-derived CDR1 and CDR2 are MRHNA and SNTAGT. This CDR3 region has 13 residues. The CDR3 is CASSRTGIYEQYF. The CDR3 bases are TGTGCCAGCAGTCGGACAGGGATCTACGAGCAGTACTTC.

This clonotype has only one observation. This chain connects TRBV5-1 to TRBJ2-3, with D possibly being TRBD2 (6 bases). V was trimmed by 4 bases and J by 5 bases, leaving 14 bases between them. Germline V gives CDR1 SGHRS, CDR2 YFSETQ. This CDR3 region has 14 residues. The chain's CDR3 is CASSAYPGRDTQYF. In nucleotides, the CDR3 is TGCGCCAGCAGCGCCTACCCCGGGAGAGATACGCAGTATTTT.

The chain employs TRBV30 and TRBJ2-2; 12 bases are shared with TRBD2. CDR1 is GTSNPN and CDR2 is SVGIG in the germline V gene (reference sequence). The CDR3 consists of 14 residues. The junction had 3 bases not matched to a gene; V was cut back by 5 bases and J by 5 bases. CDR3 sequence reads: CAWDGTSGTGELFF. As DNA, the CDR3 is TGTGCCTGGGATGGGACTAGCGGGACCGGGGAGCTGTTTTTT.

The chain couples TRBV30 to TRBJ2-1; 11 nucleotides match TRBD2. The V and J ends lost 5 bases and 9 bases, in that order; junction bases with no gene match: 9. The CDR3 is 14 amino acids. From germline, CDR1 is GTSNPN and CDR2 SVGIG (reference sequence). CDR3 coding DNA: TGTGCCTGGCTCCTAGCGGGAGGTGGTGTTGAGCAGTTCTTC. Its translation: CAWLLAGGGVEQFF.